Reported below is one T cell receptor (beta chain). The read is 3 residues too short to cover the CDR3 end, so that end is filled in from the germline J gene. The entry originates in a study of T cells in women clearing cervical HPV infection. Across the study: Case blood drawn at lesion detection; control blood after infection cleared.

Profiling relied on immunoSEQ multiplex PCR, and the TCRdb table lists in-frame clones only, not all of them. The listing contains fewer than 40,000 clones. The germline V gene has CDR1 SEHNR and CDR2 FQNEAQ (reference sequence). There are 15 residues in the CDR3. Trimming removed 4 bases from V and 5 bases from J; junction bases left unmatched: 10. This clonotype was obtained from a woman between 18 and 70 years old with a cervical HPV16 infection that either progressed to CIN3+ or cleared (not recorded which). V is TRBV7-9 and J is TRBJ2-5, with 7 nucleotides matching TRBD2. The sample taken for sequencing was blood buffy coat. The covered CDR3 bases are TGTGCCAGCAGCTCCCTTCGACTAGCCGGGGAGACC. This sequence encodes CASSSLRLAGET. The whole CDR3 protein is CASSSLRLAGETQYF.